This T cell receptor beta chain was identified in a study of T cell changes during pregnancy in multiple sclerosis. TCRdb's table, derived via immunoSEQ multiplex PCR, lists solely in-frame clones and lacks some. The sample includes roughly 39,000 clones, about 91% of them seen just once. The V segment lost 8 bases and the J segment 7 bases; nucleotides outside the gene matches: 8. Germline-derived CDR1 and CDR2 are SNHLY and FYNNEI. The CDR3 is made up of 14 amino acids. The chain combines TRBV2 with TRBJ2-2, with TRBD1 identical over 9 bases. This receptor was obtained from a female donor with multiple sclerosis, enrolled in a pregnancy study. Specimen: CD8+ T cells from peripheral blood mononuclear cells, collected after pregnancy. CDR3 sequence: CASDGDRVLGELFF. The CDR3 DNA reads as TGTGCCAGCGACGGGGACAGGGTTCTCGGGGAGCTGTTTTTT.